This T cell receptor (beta chain) stems from a study of cytomegalovirus exposure and HLA in healthy donors. Study-level points and caveats: A few V segments could not be told apart, such as TRBV6-2 and TRBV6-3, and were left out. In a later analysis, across HLA loci, associated TCR counts were highest for DRB1, lowest for HLA-C. Common viral pathogens seemed, in a later analysis, to connect with several of the most significant clusters. Sequencing likely caused a cluster of highly shared sequence variants.

PCR employed 60 Vbeta and 13 Jbeta primers. The assay was immunoSEQ multiplex PCR, and TCRdb's table has in-frame clones only and misses some. The repertoire holds over 85,000 clones, with roughly 80% as singletons. This clone was found once. Its target is not known. J gave up 4 bases and V 3 bases, and 10 bases lay outside the gene matches. CDR3 length: 15 residues. CDR1 is SQVTM, CDR2 ANQGSEA, per germline. Sequencing was performed on PBMCs. The clonotype originates from a man aged 25-45 years in good health and CMV-seropositive. V is TRBV29-1 and J is TRBJ2-5, with 8 positions matching TRBD1. For the CDR3, the DNA is TGCAGCGTTGATGCCGGGACAGGAGCACCAGAGACCCAGTACTTC. As protein: CSVDAGTGAPETQYF.